This entry lists 27 T cell receptor beta chains sequenced from one sample in a study of blood T cell repertoires in COVID-19. The method was immunoSEQ multiplex PCR; TCRdb's version includes in-frame clones alone and lacks a portion of them. The table has fewer than 200,000 clones, roughly 80% seen once. The sample consisted of peripheral blood. Every receptor here comes from an older woman with COVID-19, enrolled during active disease.

The chain recombines TRBV5-6 with TRBJ1-1; D gene unclear. Trimming stripped 9 bases from V and 0 bases from J, with 12 bases between. Germline V lookup: CDR1 SGHDT, CDR2 YYEEEE. This CDR3 has 13 amino acids. The CDR3 region has the DNA TGTGCCACCTCGGGGAGCATGAACACTGAAGCTTTCTTT. It specifies CATSGSMNTEAFF.

The chain recombines TRBV5-6 with TRBJ1-2; no firm D call. Between the trimmed V and J ends, which lost 8 bases and 1 base, there was a span of 12 bases. CDR3 size: 13 residues. Germline CDR1 reads SGHDT; CDR2 reads YYEEEE. CDR3 region: CASARAGNYGYTF. CDR3 nucleotides: TGTGCCAGTGCGAGGGCAGGTAACTATGGCTACACCTTC. Using reference TRBV5-6 and TRBJ1-2 for the parts outside the CDR3, the full variable domain is DAGVTQSPTHLIKTRGQQVTLRCSPKSGHDTVSWYQQALGQGPQFIFQYYEEEERQRGNFPDRFSGHQFPNYSSELNVNALLLGDSALYLCASARAGNYGYTFGSGTRLTVV.

The chain couples TRBV12-5 to TRBJ2-3; 9 bases line up with TRBD2. The ends lost 1 base at V and 0 bases at J; junction bases unmatched: 11. CDR3 size: 19 residues. Germline assignment: CDR1 LGHNT and CDR2 FRNRAP. Here the CDR3 DNA reads TGTGCTAGTGGTTTGGCTACTCCTCTAGCGGGGCAAAGCACAGATACGCAGTATTTT. It codes for CASGLATPLAGQSTDTQYF.

The chain carries TRBV19 and TRBJ1-3; D is uncertain. Germline CDR1 reads LNHDA; CDR2 reads SQIVND (reference sequence). CDR3 size: 14 residues. V was cut by 8 bases and J by 2 bases, with 13 bases left in between. The CDR3 DNA reads as TGTGCCAGTGGATATCTAGGCGCTGGAAACACCATATATTTT. Translation gives CASGYLGAGNTIYF.

The chain recombines TRBV9 with TRBJ1-1, with TRBD1 matching over 8 bases. After removal of 0 bases from V and 4 bases from J, the junction contained 11 bases not matched to a gene. Germline V CDR1 and CDR2: SGDLS, YYNGEE. This CDR3 has 17 amino acids. The chain's CDR3 is CASSVGAGGIRSTEAFF. CDR3 sequence (DNA): TGTGCCAGCAGCGTAGGGGCAGGGGGCATTCGAAGCACTGAAGCTTTCTTT.

This clone was counted only a few times. The gene calls are TRBV9 and TRBJ1-3, with 7 bases that match TRBD1. The V gene's germline CDR1 is SGDLS and CDR2 YYNGEE. V trimming: 0 bases; J trimming: 6 bases; junction bases outside the gene matches: 3. The CDR3 extends over 14 amino acids. CDR3 region: CASSVGGQKNTIYF. CDR3 DNA: TGTGCCAGCAGCGTAGGGGGACAGAAAAACACCATATATTTT.

The chain is built from TRBV5-1 and TRBJ1-4, with a weak D call TRBD1 (5 bases). Trimming cost V 1 base and J 2 bases, with 9 bases left between them. In germline, CDR1 is SGHRS, CDR2 YFSETQ. There are 15 residues in the CDR3. The CDR3 reads CASSLFAGTNEKLFF. In DNA, the CDR3 is TGCGCCAGCAGCTTGTTCGCAGGGACTAATGAAAAACTGTTTTTT.

The chain employs TRBV15 and TRBJ1-2; TRBD1 matches 7 bases. CDR3 length: 14 residues. The germline V gene encodes CDR1 LNHNV and CDR2 YYDKDF (reference sequence). The ends lost 4 bases at V and 4 bases at J; junction bases unmatched: 6. The CDR3 coding sequence is TGTGCCACCAGCAAGGACAGGACTGTCTATGGCTACACCTTC. Translating it yields CATSKDRTVYGYTF.

The rearrangement links TRBV11-2 to TRBJ2-7, with 8 bases identical to TRBD2. Germline CDR1 is SGHAT and CDR2 is FQNNGV. Trimming cost V 3 bases and J 1 base; bases outside gene matches: 5. There are 15 residues in the CDR3. CDR3 sequence reads: CASSFDRGGSYEQYV. CDR3 bases: TGTGCCAGCAGCTTCGATCGCGGGGGGTCCTACGAGCAGTACGTC.

This chain uses TRBV5-1 with TRBJ2-7; 12 bases match TRBD2. Germline assignment: CDR1 SGHRS and CDR2 YFSETQ. The CDR3 length is 15 residues. Trimming took 4 bases from V and 1 from J; bases not matched to a gene: 3. Written as DNA, the CDR3 is TGCGCCAGCAGCCGAGGACTAGCGGGATCCTACGAGCAGTACTTC. It specifies CASSRGLAGSYEQYF.

The gene calls are TRBV21-1 and TRBJ2-7; TRBD1 is taken as the D call from the table, unchecked against the DNA. TRBV21-1 is a pseudogene. There are 18 residues in the CDR3. CDR3: CASSKGETRVLSSYEQYF. CDR3 nucleotides: TGTGCCAGCAGCAAAGGAGAGACCAGGGTCCTAAGCTCCTACGAGCAGTACTTC.

This chain links TRBV11-1 with TRBJ2-5, with 8 positions matching TRBD1. Per the germline V gene, CDR1 is SGHAT and CDR2 is FQDESV (reference sequence). The CDR3 has 14 amino acids. The trim removed 5 bases at V and 5 bases at J, leaving 7 bases unmatched. For the CDR3, the DNA is TGTGCCAGCAGCACGAAGCACAGGGGGGAGACCCAGTACTTC. Translated, it gives CASSTKHRGETQYF.

V usage is TRBV25-1 and J usage is TRBJ1-6; weak D call: TRBD1 (6 bases). CDR3 length: 17 amino acids. V lost 4 bases to trimming and J lost 0 bases, with 13 bases between them. The germline gives CDR1 MGHDK, CDR2 SYGVNS. The CDR3 nucleotides are TGTGCCAGCAGTGTCGGACAGCGAAGCTCCTATAATTCACCCCTCCACTTT. Its protein is CASSVGQRSSYNSPLHF.

The rearrangement uses TRBV4-1 and TRBJ1-1; 10 bases agree with TRBD1. Per germline, CDR1 MGHRA and CDR2 YSYEKL. J was trimmed by 5 bases and V by 3 bases; bases with no gene match: 6. The CDR3 has 15 amino acids. The DNA of the CDR3 is TGCGCCAGCAGCCAGGGGGACAGGGGTGGGACTGAAGCTTTCTTT. It encodes CASSQGDRGGTEAFF.

V usage is TRBV5-1 and J usage is TRBJ2-5; 8 bases match TRBD1. CDR1 is SGHRS and CDR2 is YFSETQ in the germline V gene. This CDR3 contains 14 residues. After removal of 0 bases from V and 2 bases from J, the junction contained 0 bases not matched to a gene. CDR3 amino acids: CASSLGTGQETQYF. CDR3 in DNA: TGCGCCAGCAGCTTGGGGACAGGGCAAGAGACCCAGTACTTC.

CDR3 coding DNA: TGTGCCAGCAGTCGTCCGGGACATCCGTACTTC. It specifies CASSRPGHPYF. The V gene is TRBV12-3 or TRBV12-4, the J gene TRBJ2-5; the D gene is possibly TRBD1 (6 bases). CDR3 length equals 11 residues. V gave up 5 bases and J gave up 13 bases, with 14 bases separating them.

V is TRBV4-2 and J is TRBJ2-1, with D tentatively TRBD1 (6 bases). Germline V gene sequence: CDR1 LGHNA, CDR2 YNFKEQ. The V end was cut by 4 bases, the J end by 8 bases, with 21 bases between. The CDR3 covers 16 residues. This chain's CDR3 is CASSRSGTTLVDEQFF. CDR3 sequence (DNA): TGTGCCAGCAGCCGATCCGGGACAACCCTGGTCGATGAGCAGTTCTTC.

CDR3 sequence reads: CAISESIGGDEQYF. In nucleotides, the CDR3 is TGTGCCATCAGTGAGTCGATAGGGGGCGACGAGCAGTACTTC. The chain couples TRBV10-3 to TRBJ2-7; 7 bases line up with TRBD1. The V gene's germline CDR1 is ENHRY and CDR2 SYGVKD. V lost 0 bases to trimming and J lost 5 bases; unmatched junction nucleotides: 4. This CDR3 spans 14 amino acids.

The chain has TRBV5-4 and TRBJ2-3; TRBD1 matches at 8 bases. The ends lost 0 bases at V and 1 base at J; junction bases unmatched: 4. This CDR3 has 16 amino acids. Germline V gene data show CDR1 as SGHNT and CDR2 as YYREEE (reference sequence). The CDR3 protein is CASSLGGQGRTDTQYF. CDR3 DNA: TGTGCCAGCAGCTTGGGCGGACAGGGCCGCACAGATACGCAGTATTTT. Complete variable domain (other parts from reference TRBV5-4 and TRBJ2-3): ETGVTQSPTHLIKTRGQQVTLRCSSQSGHNTVSWYQQALGQGPQFIFQYYREEENGRGNFPPRFSGLQFPNYSSELNVNALELDDSALYLCASSLGGQGRTDTQYFGPGTRLTVL.

The V gene is TRBV4-1, the J gene TRBJ1-6; D remains unclear. Germline CDR1 is MGHRA and CDR2 is YSYEKL. The CDR3 totals 14 residues. V was clipped by 1 base and J by 9 bases, with 10 bases between them. The CDR3 DNA follows: TGCGCCAGCAGCCAAGTTACAAGTGGTTCACCCCTCCACTTT. Its protein is CASSQVTSGSPLHF.

The chain links TRBV29-1 to TRBJ1-4, with a possible D match to TRBD1 (5 bases). The CDR3 length is 15 residues. CDR1 is SQVTM, CDR2 ANQGSEA, per germline. Between the trimmed V and J ends, which lost 3 bases and 4 bases, there was a span of 15 bases. DNA for the CDR3: TGCAGCGTTGAGGCGGGCGGGGCATTTAATGAAAAACTGTTTTTT. Translation gives CSVEAGGAFNEKLFF.

V and J are TRBV5-6 and TRBJ1-1; D may be TRBD1 (6 bases). V was clipped by 3 bases and J by 11 bases, with 23 bases between them. Per the germline V gene, CDR1 is SGHDT and CDR2 is YYEEEE. The CDR3 extends over 15 amino acids. CDR3 protein: CASSYPATGHSGAFF. The CDR3 DNA reads as TGTGCCAGCAGCTACCCCGCGACAGGCCATTCGGGTGCTTTCTTT.

The genes are TRBV5-1 and TRBJ1-1, with 9 bases lining up with TRBD1. Per the germline V gene, CDR1 is SGHRS and CDR2 is YFSETQ. Trimming took 3 bases from V and 7 from J; bases not matched to a gene: 7. There are 14 residues in the CDR3. The CDR3 sequence is CASSWGDRAGEAFF. The CDR3 nucleotides are TGCGCCAGCAGCTGGGGGGACAGGGCTGGTGAAGCTTTCTTT.

This clone showed up just a few times. The chain recombines TRBV28 with TRBJ2-4; 9 bases line up with TRBD2. J was trimmed by 4 bases and V by 5 bases; bases with no gene match: 15. This CDR3 is built from 18 residues. Germline loops: CDR1 MDHEN, CDR2 SYDVKM. The CDR3 region has the DNA TGTGCCAGCAGTCACATAGCGGGGGCTCACAACTCTAAAAACATTCAGTACTTC. It is translated as CASSHIAGAHNSKNIQYF.

This clone showed up just a few times. The CDR3 DNA sequence: TGCAGCGCCCGGGACAGCTCCTACGAGCAGTACTTC. Amino acid sequence: CSARDSSYEQYF. The rearrangement links TRBV29-1 to TRBJ2-7; 7 nucleotides line up with TRBD1. The germline V gene has CDR1 SQVTM and CDR2 ANQGSEA. J lost 0 bases, V lost 7 bases, and 3 bases had no gene match. CDR3 size: 12 residues.

This clone occurred once. The chain couples TRBV3-1 (or the pseudogene TRBV3-2) to TRBJ2-7; D not resolved. The germline gives CDR1 LGHDT, CDR2 YNNKEL (reference sequence). Trimming cost V 0 bases and J 2 bases, with 8 bases left between them. The CDR3 sequence is 14 residues long. In DNA, the CDR3 is TGTGCCAGCAGCCAAGAGCCGGGTACCTACGAGCAGTACGTC. It encodes CASSQEPGTYEQYV.

This chain uses TRBV4-1 with TRBJ2-7; 8 bases are a match to TRBD1. With 3 bases clipped from V and 3 bases from J, the junction kept 7 bases outside the gene matches. This CDR3 comprises 15 residues. CDR1 is MGHRA, CDR2 YSYEKL, per germline. This CDR3 is CASSQLDRGGYEQYF. For the CDR3, the DNA is TGCGCCAGCAGCCAGCTAGACAGGGGTGGCTACGAGCAGTACTTC.